The sequence of this TCR beta chain was determined in a study of sequential checkpoint blockade in melanoma. Study background: TCRβ was sequenced from DNA of 91 pretreatment tumors. Under 25 patients had matched tumor biopsies before treatment and at week 13 after nivolumab or ipilimumab alone.

The treatment denotes: randomized to nivolumab then ipilimumab (arm A) or the reverse (arm B). This clone occurred a few times. Clones were sequenced by immunoSEQ multiplex PCR, and TCRdb holds only the in-frame ones, with some missing. The sample has roughly 8,000 clones, about 28% seen once; the top ten hold roughly 5.4%. V was trimmed by 1 base and J by 3 bases, leaving 5 bases between them. The CDR3 has 13 residues. Germline values: CDR1 MNHNS, CDR2 SASEGT. This TCR derives from a human donor with melanoma. The V and J genes are TRBV6-1 and TRBJ2-3; D is unclear. The sample consisted of tumor tissue (inferred from file names), taken from a patient given nivolumab and ipilimumab in sequence. The DNA for the CDR3 is TGTGCCAGCAGTGAAGGGCCTACAGATACGCAGTATTTT. It encodes CASSEGPTDTQYF.